A selection of T cell receptor beta chains follows, all from one sample in a study of T-cell reconstitution after alpha-beta-depleted transplantation in children. MiXCR was run by TCRdb on the PCR reads, yielding one entry per CDR3 protein. This sample carries 81,000 or so distinct CDR3 sequences, roughly a sixth of them seen once, and the ten largest clones take about 20%. The sequenced sample was PBMCs, mostly from graft donor cells, obtained 180 days after TCRalphabeta/CD19-depleted stem cell transplant. All receptors derive from a male patient between 2 and 10 years old who had a stem cell transplant for acute lymphoblastic leukemia, so the T cells may come from the graft donor. Both conserved end residues are part of each CDR3. The D gene is left open where the match is weak. Clone size appears in some rows only: once, few, many, or a class for an expanded clone.

D | J | size | V | CDR3 | DNA
. | TRBJ2-4 | . | TRBV20-1 | CSARGLTGTRQYF | TGCAGTGCTAGAGGACTGACCGGGACTCGGCAGTACTTC
TRBD1 | TRBJ2-2 | . | TRBV3-1 | CASIPGQGILGHGELFF | TGTGCCAGCATTCCGGGACAGGGGATTCTTGGCCACGGGGAGCTGTTTTTT
. | TRBJ1-5 | . | TRBV21-1 | CASTPRSDSNQPQHF | TGTGCCAGCACTCCTCGGAGTGATAGCAATCAGCCCCAGCATTTT
. | TRBJ2-2 | . | TRBV28 | CASSLGRGSNTGELFF | TGTGCCAGCAGTTTGGGTAGGGGGTCGAACACCGGGGAGCTGTTTTTT
TRBD1 | TRBJ1-2 | many | TRBV5-1 | CASSPGQGAINYGYTF | TGCGCCAGCAGCCCGGGACAGGGGGCGATTAACTATGGCTACACCTTC
. | TRBJ1-2 | . | TRBV29-1 | CSVTPGGGKEGYTF | TGCAGCGTTACCCCTGGGGGCGGAAAAGAGGGCTACACCTTC
. | TRBJ2-2 | . | TRBV5-1 | CASSVGPINTGELFF | TGCGCCAGCAGCGTCGGACCTATTAACACCGGGGAGCTGTTTTTT
TRBD1 | TRBJ1-3 | few | TRBV12-3/TRBV12-4 | CASSEQGTSGNTIYF | TGTGCCAGCAGCGAACAGGGGACCTCTGGAAACACCATATATTTT
. | TRBJ2-3 | few | TRBV11-2 | CASSSRADTQYF | TGTGCCAGCAGCTCCCGGGCGGATACGCAGTATTTT
. | TRBJ1-6 | few | TRBV7-2 | CASSLDQAPGPLHF | TGTGCCAGCAGCTTAGACCAGGCCCCAGGCCCCCTCCACTTT
. | TRBJ2-7 | many | TRBV7-8 | CASSLARGSYEQYF | TGTGCCAGCAGCTTAGCGCGGGGATCCTACGAGCAGTACTTC
. | TRBJ1-1 | few | TRBV12-3/TRBV12-4 | CASSLAVTEAFF | TGTGCCAGCAGTCTTGCGGTCACTGAAGCTTTCTTT
. | TRBJ2-5 | . | TRBV5-1 | CASSTSRGRETQYF | TGCGCCAGCAGCACTAGCAGGGGTAGAGAGACCCAGTACTTC
. | TRBJ2-5 | . | TRBV20-1 | CSASVRGQETQYF | TGCAGTGCTAGTGTACGGGGACAAGAGACCCAGTACTTC
TRBD2 | TRBJ2-5 | . | TRBV28 | CASSRMSGGQETQYF | TGTGCCAGCAGTCGGATGAGCGGGGGGCAAGAGACCCAGTACTTC
. | TRBJ2-1 | . | TRBV7-9 | CASPPGAASYNEQFF | TGTGCCAGCCCTCCGGGGGCCGCTTCCTACAATGAGCAGTTCTTC
TRBD1 | TRBJ1-4 | . | TRBV4-2 | CASSHNQGAGDEKLFF | TGTGCCAGCAGCCATAACCAGGGGGCCGGGGACGAAAAACTGTTTTTT
. | TRBJ2-5 | few | TRBV7-8 | CASSLTQTQYF | TGTGCCAGCAGCCTAACCCAGACCCAGTACTTC
TRBD1 | TRBJ2-5 | . | TRBV12-3/TRBV12-4 | CASSNRGQETQYF | TGTGCCAGCAGCAACAGGGGGCAAGAGACCCAGTACTTC
TRBD2 | TRBJ2-2 | . | TRBV2 | CASIIQGTSGAGELFF | TGTGCCAGTATCATACAGGGGACTAGCGGAGCCGGGGAGCTGTTTTTT
. | TRBJ1-1 | few | TRBV28 | CASSPRNSPEAFF | TGTGCCAGCAGTCCCCGGAACAGTCCTGAAGCTTTCTTT
TRBD1 | TRBJ2-7 | few | TRBV15 | CATSGSRDSISYEQYF | TGTGCCACCAGCGGATCCCGGGACAGCATTTCCTACGAGCAGTACTTC
TRBD1 | TRBJ2-3 | few | TRBV20-1 | CSARPGQGEDTQYF | TGCAGTGCTAGACCCGGACAGGGTGAAGATACGCAGTATTTT
. | TRBJ2-7 | . | TRBV6-2/TRBV6-3 | CASRSGTRTYEQYF | TGTGCCAGCAGATCCGGGACAAGGACCTACGAGCAGTACTTC
. | TRBJ2-7 | . | TRBV7-8 | CASSPRPGVYEQYF | TGTGCCAGCAGCCCCCGACCGGGGGTATACGAGCAGTACTTC
. | TRBJ2-4 | . | TRBV12-3/TRBV12-4 | CASSPDIWWDRYF | TGTGCCAGCAGTCCCGACATATGGTGGGATCGGTACTTC
. | TRBJ2-2 | . | TRBV5-1 | CASSLYYAGELFF | TGCGCCAGCAGCTTGTACTACGCCGGGGAGCTGTTTTTT
. | TRBJ1-2 | . | TRBV12-3/TRBV12-4 | CASSRFGTPGHGYTF | TGTGCCAGCAGCCGTTTTGGGACACCGGGACATGGCTACACCTTC
. | TRBJ1-5 | few | TRBV6-1 | CASSQGGINQPQHF | TGTGCCAGCAGCCAGGGAGGGATCAATCAGCCCCAGCATTTT
TRBD1 | TRBJ2-7 | few | TRBV7-9 | CASSLAGTDEQYF | TGTGCCAGCAGCTTAGCCGGGACAGACGAGCAGTACTTC
TRBD2 | TRBJ2-7 | many | TRBV20-1 | CSLKGGTTYEQYF | TGCAGTCTCAAGGGAGGGACGACCTACGAGCAGTACTTC
TRBD2 | TRBJ2-2 | many | TRBV20-1 | CSAVDLAGEWDTGELFF | TGCAGTGCTGTAGACTTAGCGGGGGAATGGGACACCGGGGAGCTGTTTTTT
. | TRBJ1-2 | once | TRBV12-3/TRBV12-4 | CASSFGREQGDTF | TGTGCCAGCAGTTTCGGGAGGGAGCAGGGCGACACCTTC
TRBD2 | TRBJ2-3 | . | TRBV6-5 | CASSYSKRGDTTDTQYF | TGTGCCAGCAGTTACTCGAAGCGGGGGGACACCACAGATACGCAGTATTTT
. | TRBJ2-7 | . | TRBV12-3/TRBV12-4 | CASSNTWNEQYF | TGTGCCAGCAGCAATACGTGGAACGAGCAGTACTTC
TRBD1 | TRBJ1-3 | few | TRBV20-1 | CSALQGTTIYF | TGCAGTGCTCTACAGGGGACAACCATATATTTT
TRBD1 | TRBJ2-7 | many | TRBV5-1 | CASSLRGPDEQYF | TGCGCCAGCAGCTTGAGGGGGCCTGACGAGCAGTACTTC
TRBD1 | TRBJ2-4 | few | TRBV4-2 | CASSRDRVGKGKNIQYF | TGTGCCAGCAGCCGGGACAGGGTAGGAAAGGGCAAAAACATTCAGTACTTC
. | TRBJ2-7 | . | TRBV27 | CASSLWGNEQYF | TGTGCCAGCAGTTTATGGGGGAACGAGCAGTACTTC
TRBD1 | TRBJ1-6 | few | TRBV20-1 | CSARVPDRDRSPLHF | TGCAGTGCTAGAGTCCCGGACAGGGACCGTTCACCCCTCCACTTT
TRBD1 | TRBJ2-7 | few | TRBV5-1 | CASSWGTGNYEQYF | TGCGCCAGCAGCTGGGGGACAGGGAACTACGAGCAGTACTTC
. | TRBJ2-1 | . | TRBV7-6 | CASSLTPIGTYNEQFF | TGTGCCAGCAGCTTGACCCCGATCGGGACCTACAATGAGCAGTTCTTC
. | TRBJ2-6 | few | TRBV11-2 | CASSFTGSGANVLTF | TGTGCCAGCAGTTTTACAGGTTCTGGGGCCAACGTCCTGACTTTC
TRBD1 | TRBJ1-5 | few | TRBV5-1 | CASSLGTGMNQPQHF | TGCGCCAGCAGCTTGGGGACAGGGATGAATCAGCCCCAGCATTTT
. | TRBJ1-1 | . | TRBV2 | CASSFSSGKAEAFF | TGTGCCAGCAGCTTCTCCAGCGGGAAGGCTGAAGCTTTCTTT
. | TRBJ2-7 | few | TRBV27 | CASSLKGDYEQYF | TGTGCCAGCAGTTTAAAAGGGGACTACGAGCAGTACTTC
TRBD1 | TRBJ2-7 | . | TRBV18 | CASSPGDSIYEQYF | TGTGCCAGCTCCCCCGGGGACAGCATCTACGAGCAGTACTTC
. | TRBJ1-6 | few | TRBV7-2 | CASSPQGLRGALHF | TGTGCCAGCAGCCCACAGGGCCTCCGGGGGGCCCTCCACTTT
TRBD2 | TRBJ2-2 | many | TRBV28 | CASSTTLLAGVTGELFF | TGTGCCAGCAGTACTACTCTTCTAGCGGGGGTTACCGGGGAGCTGTTTTTT
. | TRBJ1-1 | few | TRBV27 | CASSLLRENTEAFF | TGTGCCAGCAGTTTGCTTAGGGAGAACACTGAAGCTTTCTTT
. | TRBJ2-4 | . | TRBV23-1 | CASARMNALAKNIQYF | TGCGCCAGCGCTCGTATGAATGCTCTAGCCAAAAACATTCAGTACTTC
TRBD1 | TRBJ1-1 | . | TRBV20-1 | CSARSTGLSEAFF | TGCAGTGCTAGGTCGACAGGGCTGAGTGAAGCTTTCTTT
TRBD1 | TRBJ2-7 | few | TRBV20-1 | CSAPTGASYEQYF | TGCAGTGCGCCTACAGGGGCTAGCTACGAGCAGTACTTC
. | TRBJ2-5 | many | TRBV5-1 | CASSGGSGKETQYF | TGCGCCAGCAGCGGCGGGTCCGGGAAAGAGACCCAGTACTTC
TRBD1 | TRBJ2-3 | many | TRBV28 | CASSFPGQGADTQYF | TGTGCCAGCAGTTTCCCCGGACAGGGCGCAGATACGCAGTATTTT